The 3 T cell receptor beta chains presented below share a single source sample, sequenced in a study of blood T cell repertoires in COVID-19. Only in-frame clones appear in the TCRdb table, and some are missing; sequencing was by immunoSEQ multiplex PCR. Of 100,000 to 150,000 clones in the sample, 85% to 90% are singletons; the top ten hold less than 20%. The sequenced sample was peripheral blood. The receptors stem from a man aged 45-60 years with active or convalescent COVID-19.

The chain recombines TRBV28 with TRBJ1-5, with unresolved D. Germline CDR1 and CDR2: MDHEN and SYDVKM. The germline V and J ends were trimmed by 3 bases and 3 bases, with 9 bases remaining between them. The CDR3 has 14 amino acids. The CDR3 DNA reads TGTGCCAGCAGTTTTTACGAGTTCAATCAGCCCCAGCATTTT. Protein product: CASSFYEFNQPQHF.

The V and J genes are TRBV12-3 or TRBV12-4 and TRBJ2-7; no clear D gene. Trimming pared 6 bases from V and 3 bases from J, leaving 6 bases between. The CDR3 contains 11 residues. This CDR3 reads CASSPRYEQYF. The CDR3 DNA reads as TGTGCCAGCAGCCCCCGCTACGAGCAGTACTTC.

The chain employs TRBV7-2 and TRBJ1-2; weak D call: TRBD1 (6 bases). The V gene lost 4 bases and the J gene lost 0 bases, with 18 bases spanning the gap. There are 17 residues in the CDR3. The germline V gene encodes CDR1 SGHTA and CDR2 FQGNSA. The CDR3 sequence is CASSYASRGFPNYGYTF. CDR3 nucleotide sequence: TGTGCCAGCAGCTACGCGAGTAGGGGGTTTCCTAACTATGGCTACACCTTC.